This entry lists 21 T cell receptor beta chains sequenced from one sample in a study of regulatory T cells in long-lasting Graves disease. With iRepertoire HTBI primers and Arm-PCR of CDR3 regions, TCR beta libraries were built. TCRdb recomputed calls from the multiplex PCR reads with MiXCR, one row per CDR3 protein. The sample lists 400,000 to 450,000 distinct CDR3 sequences, approximately 16% occurring once. Noted time point: newly diagnosed GD, antithyroid drugs for less than 3 months. PBMC RNA was the source of the TCR library. These data were also reused for a study on T cells in Graves' hyperthyroidism and ophthalmopathy.

The specimen comprised peripheral blood mononuclear cells (PBMCs), sampled at new diagnosis, from a patient treated with antithyroid drugs. The source of these receptors is a woman aged 30 to 39 with Graves disease.

There are many counts of this clonotype. This chain joins TRBV6-2 or TRBV6-3 and TRBJ2-7, with D hard to call. This CDR3 is built from 13 residues. Trimming pared 4 bases from V and 2 bases from J, leaving 9 bases between. CDR1 is MNHEY and CDR2 is SVGEGT in the germline V gene. The CDR3 is CASSSGGTYEQYF. DNA for the CDR3: TGTGCCAGCAGTTCGGGCGGAACCTACGAGCAGTACTTC.

This clonotype came up many times. This chain joins TRBV4-3 and TRBJ2-7; 9 bases align to TRBD1. V shed 4 bases and J 3 bases; nucleotides not matched to a gene: 4. There are 14 residues in the CDR3. Germline loops: CDR1 LGHNA, CDR2 YSLEER. The CDR3 nucleotides are TGCGCCAGCAGCCGGGAGGACAGGGGCTACGAGCAGTACTTC. Translated, it gives CASSREDRGYEQYF.

This clonotype was observed a handful of times. This chain uses TRBV7-9 with TRBJ2-2; D uncertain. CDR3 length: 14 amino acids. Germline CDR1 SEHNR, CDR2 FQNEAQ (reference sequence). V dropped 1 base and J dropped 3 bases, with 6 bases sitting between them. CDR3 nucleotides: TGTGCCAGCAGCTTAGGGCTAGACACCGGGGAGCTGTTTTTT. Its protein is CASSLGLDTGELFF.

In its sample, this clonotype was seen many times. The chain combines TRBV12-3 or TRBV12-4 with TRBJ1-1, with D hard to call. Trimming stripped 6 bases from V and 5 bases from J, with 10 bases between. There are 12 residues in the CDR3. CDR3 DNA: TGTGCCAGCAGACCCCAGGAAACTGAAGCTTTCTTT. It codes for CASRPQETEAFF.

This clonotype appeared many times. This chain uses TRBV27 with TRBJ1-5; D might be TRBD1 (6 bases). The CDR3 is 16 residues long. The germline gives CDR1 MNHEY, CDR2 SMNVEV (reference sequence). The V end lost 0 bases, the J end lost 0 bases, and 9 bases lay between the germline ends. In DNA form, the CDR3 reads TGTGCCAGCAGTTTATCGGGGACACGTAGCAATCAGCCCCAGCATTTT. Its protein is CASSLSGTRSNQPQHF.

The chain combines TRBV19 with TRBJ2-1, with TRBD2 matching 11 bases. The CDR3 has 16 residues. Germline CDR1 and CDR2: LNHDA and SQIVND (reference sequence). J was trimmed by 0 bases and V by 8 bases; bases with no gene match: 6. The CDR3 DNA is TGTGCCAGTGGGCTAGCGGGAGGCTTCTCCTACAATGAGCAGTTCTTC. Amino acid sequence: CASGLAGGFSYNEQFF.

This clonotype appeared many times. DNA for the CDR3: TGTGCCAGCCTACGGCGGCTTTCTAGCACAGATACGCAGTATTTT. It translates to CASLRRLSSTDTQYF. The J gene is TRBJ2-3, the V gene TRBV28, with D unresolved. The germline CDR1 and CDR2 sequences are MDHEN and SYDVKM. V was cut by 8 bases and J by 0 bases, with 15 bases left in between. This CDR3 has 15 amino acids.

The chain couples TRBV20-1 to TRBJ2-2, with TRBD2 matching 10 bases. The V gene's germline CDR1 is DFQATT and CDR2 SNEGSKA (reference sequence). The CDR3 contains 14 residues. With 6 bases clipped from V and 1 base from J, the junction kept 2 bases outside the gene matches. The CDR3 DNA reads as TGCAGTGCAGGACTAGCGGAGAACACCGGGGAGCTGTTTTTT. This encodes CSAGLAENTGELFF.

Many counts were recorded for this clonotype. The CDR3 sequence is CASSPQGGNTGELFF. CDR3 DNA: TGTGCCAGCAGCCCACAGGGAGGGAACACCGGGGAGCTGTTTTTT. The J gene is TRBJ2-2, the V gene TRBV9, with D possibly called TRBD1 or TRBD2 (6 bases each). V lost 4 bases and J lost 1, with 11 bases in between. The germline V gene encodes CDR1 SGDLS and CDR2 YYNGEE. CDR3 size: 15 residues.

This clonotype was detected many times. The V and J genes are TRBV29-1 and TRBJ1-1; D gene uncertain. The CDR3 runs to 11 residues. Trimming removed 3 bases at V and 1 base at J, with 3 bases between. From germline, CDR1 is SQVTM and CDR2 ANQGSEA. As DNA, the CDR3 is TGCAGCGTTGACTCGAACACTGAAGCTTTCTTT. Amino acid sequence: CSVDSNTEAFF. The complete variable domain, with remaining parts taken from reference TRBV29-1 and TRBJ1-1, reads SAVISQKPSRDICQRGTSLTIQCQVDSQVTMMFWYRQQPGQSLTLIATANQGSEATYESGFVIDKFPISRPNLTFSTLTVSNMSPEDSSIYLCSVDSNTEAFFGQGTRLTVV.

This clonotype was counted many times. The chain recombines TRBV7-8 with TRBJ1-5; D is ambiguous. The CDR3 contains 13 residues. V lost 1 base to trimming and J lost 6 bases, with 7 bases between them. Germline-derived CDR1 and CDR2 are SGHVS and FQNEAQ. CDR3 in amino acids: CASSLDRVQPQHF. The CDR3 nucleotides read TGTGCCAGCAGCTTAGATCGGGTTCAGCCCCAGCATTTT.

Regarding this clonotype: A much larger clone lies one base from this, so it may be a read error. V gene TRBV12-3 or TRBV12-4 combines with J gene TRBJ2-2; D might be TRBD1 or TRBD2, each matching 5 bases. This CDR3 spans 15 amino acids. CDR3 residues: CASSLSWQGTGVLFF. The CDR3 DNA sequence: TGTGCCAGCAGTCTCTCTTGGCAGGGCACCGGGGTGCTGTTTTTT.

The chain has TRBV5-1 and TRBJ2-2; 13 bases are shared with TRBD2. V trimming: 4 bases; J trimming: 6 bases; junction bases outside the gene matches: 6. The CDR3 is 16 amino acids. CDR1 is SGHRS and CDR2 is YFSETQ in the germline V gene. The DNA of the CDR3 is TGCGCCAGCAGCGGCGGACTAGCGGGAGTGGCCGGGGAGCTGTTTTTT. Its protein product is CASSGGLAGVAGELFF.

This clonotype was counted only a few times. The rearrangement uses TRBV4-2 and TRBJ2-1, with 8 bases that match TRBD2. V gave up 4 bases and J gave up 5 bases; unmatched junction bases: 4. Germline V CDR1 and CDR2: LGHNA, YNFKEQ. The CDR3 loop spans 14 amino acids. The CDR3 here is CASSPLAEHNEQFF. The CDR3 nucleotides read TGTGCCAGCAGCCCACTAGCGGAGCACAATGAGCAGTTCTTC.

This clonotype turned up a few times. The chain has TRBV12-3 or TRBV12-4 and TRBJ2-7, with D hard to call. With 4 bases removed from V and 5 bases from J, the gap between germline ends came to 6 bases. This CDR3 contains 11 residues. In DNA, the CDR3 is TGTGCCAGCAGTTCGCAGGACGAGCAGTACTTC. Its protein is CASSSQDEQYF.

The table lists this clonotype with a few counts. The V gene is TRBV28, the J gene TRBJ2-3; no clear D. Germline CDR1 and CDR2: MDHEN and SYDVKM. The CDR3 runs to 14 residues. V was trimmed by 4 bases and J by 2 bases, leaving 10 bases between them. CDR3 nucleotides: TGTGCCAGCAGTTCCACCGCGGTCACAGATACGCAGTATTTT. This gives the protein CASSSTAVTDTQYF.

This clonotype was counted between two and nine times. This rearrangement joins TRBV7-8 to TRBJ2-2; D perhaps matches TRBD2 (6 bases). Germline CDR1 and CDR2: SGHVS and FQNEAQ. The length of the CDR3 is 16 residues. Trimming removed 4 bases at V and 0 bases at J, with 12 bases between. CDR3 amino acids: CASSSGGDANTGELFF. CDR3 nucleotide sequence: TGTGCCAGCAGCTCAGGAGGGGACGCGAACACCGGGGAGCTGTTTTTT.

This clonotype was detected ten times or more. The chain combines TRBV11-2 with TRBJ2-6; 8 bases align to TRBD1. V shed 1 base, J shed 1 base, and the junction held 3 bases outside the gene matches. Looked up from germline, CDR1 is SGHAT and CDR2 is FQNNGV. CDR3 size: 17 residues. The CDR3 bases are TGTGCCAGCAGCTTAGTAACAGGGGGGTCTGGGGCCAACGTCCTGACTTTC. It codes for CASSLVTGGSGANVLTF.

This clonotype was seen a handful of times. The genes are TRBV20-1 and TRBJ2-1, with TRBD1 as a possible D gene (6 bases). Trimming removed 0 bases at V and 5 bases at J, with 17 bases between. The CDR3 covers 16 residues. The germline CDR1 and CDR2 sequences are DFQATT and SNEGSKA (reference sequence). CDR3 region: CSARDFRQGTNNEQFF. The CDR3, as DNA: TGCAGTGCTAGAGATTTCCGGCAGGGGACAAACAATGAGCAGTTCTTC.

This clonotype was counted ten times or more. This chain uses TRBV30 with TRBJ2-2; the match to TRBD2 covers 14 bases. J was trimmed by 9 bases and V by 0 bases; bases with no gene match: 6. The CDR3 contains 16 residues. The germline CDR1 and CDR2 sequences are GTSNPN and SVGIG (reference sequence). CDR3: CAWSVYGTSGRRELFF. CDR3 in DNA: TGTGCCTGGAGTGTCTACGGGACTAGCGGGAGACGGGAGCTGTTTTTT. The full variable domain, completed using reference TRBV30 and TRBJ2-2, is SQTIHQWPATLVQPVGSPLSLECTVEGTSNPNLYWYRQAAGRGLQLLFYSVGIGQISSEVPQNLSASRPQDRQFILSSKKLLLSDSGFYLCAWSVYGTSGRRELFFGEGSRLTVL.

This clonotype was detected only a few times. The V and J genes are TRBV4-1 and TRBJ2-2; D call uncertain. Trimming shortened V by 2 bases and J by 7 bases, and 8 bases separated the two germline ends. This CDR3 comprises 13 residues. Germline V CDR1 and CDR2: MGHRA, YSYEKL. The CDR3 loop reads CASSQYNGGELFF. CDR3 DNA sequence: TGCGCCAGCAGCCAATACAATGGCGGGGAGCTGTTTTTT.